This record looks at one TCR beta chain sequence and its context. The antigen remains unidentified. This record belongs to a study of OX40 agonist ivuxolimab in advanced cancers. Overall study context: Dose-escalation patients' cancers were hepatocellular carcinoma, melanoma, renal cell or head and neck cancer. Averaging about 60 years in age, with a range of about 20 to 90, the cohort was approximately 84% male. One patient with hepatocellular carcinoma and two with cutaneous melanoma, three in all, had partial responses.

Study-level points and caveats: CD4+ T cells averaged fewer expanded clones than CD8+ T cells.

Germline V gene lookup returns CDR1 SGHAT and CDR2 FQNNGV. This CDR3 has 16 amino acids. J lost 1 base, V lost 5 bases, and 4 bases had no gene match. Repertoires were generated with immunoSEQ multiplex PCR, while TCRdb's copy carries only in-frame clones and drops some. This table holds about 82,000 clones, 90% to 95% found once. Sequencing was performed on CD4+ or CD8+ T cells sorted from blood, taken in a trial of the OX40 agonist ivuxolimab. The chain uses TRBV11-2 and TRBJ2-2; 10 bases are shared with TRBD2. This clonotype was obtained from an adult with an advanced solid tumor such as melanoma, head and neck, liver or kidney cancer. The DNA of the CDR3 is TGTGCCAGCAGCCTCTTAGCGGGAGGGAACACCGGGGAGCTGTTTTTT. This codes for CASSLLAGGNTGELFF.